Each of the 22 T cell receptor beta chains below was sequenced from the same sample in a study of cytomegalovirus exposure and HLA in healthy donors. Amplification used 60 Vbeta primers and 13 Jbeta primers. TCRdb keeps only in-frame clones here, not all; method: immunoSEQ multiplex PCR. The sample consists of approximately 210,000 clones, about 76% of them appearing once. The sequencing input was PBMCs. These TCRs come from a woman between 45 and 60 years old in good health and CMV-seronegative.

This sequence joins TRBV7-3 and TRBJ2-1; 8 bases agree with TRBD2. Unmatched junction bases numbered 4, after V lost 0 bases and J lost 3 bases. This CDR3 comprises 16 residues. The germline V gene has CDR1 SGHTA and CDR2 FQGTGA. The CDR3 region is CASSLTGTSGYNEQFF. CDR3 in DNA: TGTGCCAGCAGCTTAACAGGCACTAGCGGCTACAATGAGCAGTTCTTC.

J is TRBJ1-2 and V is TRBV18; 8 positions agree with TRBD1. The CDR3 length is 17 residues. Trimming removed 2 bases from V and 7 bases from J; junction bases left unmatched: 15. CDR1 is KGHSH and CDR2 is LQKENI in the germline V gene. The CDR3 sequence is CASSPIPGTGKGGGYTF. The CDR3, as DNA: TGTGCCAGCTCACCAATACCCGGGACAGGCAAGGGCGGTGGCTACACCTTC. The complete variable domain, with remaining parts taken from reference TRBV18 and TRBJ1-2, reads NAGVMQNPRHLVRRRGQEARLRCSPMKGHSHVYWYRQLPEEGLKFMVYLQKENIIDESGMPKERFSAEFPKEGPSILRIQQVVRGDSAAYFCASSPIPGTGKGGGYTFGSGTRLTVV.

Of note for this clone: One end of the junction is discordant with germline, which a read error may explain. The chain uses TRBV7-8 and TRBJ2-7, with TRBD2 matching 7 bases. The CDR3 loop spans 14 amino acids. Germline CDR1 is SGHVS and CDR2 is FQNEAQ. CDR3 in DNA: TGTGCCAGCAGCTGGGGGGGACCCGAATACGGGCAGTACTTC. Encoded protein: CASSWGGPEYGQYF.

V and J are TRBV7-2 and TRBJ1-5, with TRBD1 identical over 7 bases. The ends lost 5 bases at V and 3 bases at J; junction bases unmatched: 10. The CDR3 runs to 16 residues. Germline CDR1 and CDR2: SGHTA and FQGNSA. This CDR3 reads CASSTQGVLTNQPQHF. The DNA of the CDR3 is TGTGCCAGCAGCACTCAGGGGGTCCTTACCAATCAGCCCCAGCATTTT.

The V call is TRBV5-1, the J call TRBJ1-1, with 12 positions matching TRBD1. Trimming cost V 5 bases and J 1 base; bases outside gene matches: 6. The germline gives CDR1 SGHRS, CDR2 YFSETQ. The CDR3 spans 16 residues. CDR3 DNA sequence: TGCGCCAGCAGACCCGGGACAGGGGGCCCGAACACTGAAGCTTTCTTT. It yields the protein CASRPGTGGPNTEAFF.

This clone was observed a single time. The chain recombines TRBV5-1 with TRBJ2-1, with TRBD2 matching 9 bases. The trim removed 4 bases at V and 10 bases at J, leaving 12 bases unmatched. The CDR3 is 15 residues long. CDR1 is SGHRS, CDR2 YFSETQ, per germline. CDR3 sequence: CASSPERGRAREQFF. For the CDR3, the DNA is TGCGCCAGCAGCCCGGAGCGCGGGAGGGCCCGGGAGCAGTTCTTC.

This clone occurred once. V is TRBV5-1 and J is TRBJ2-3; no clear D. CDR3 length equals 11 residues. Trimming cost V 2 bases and J 5 bases, with 3 bases left between them. Germline CDR1 is SGHRS and CDR2 is YFSETQ. The CDR3 here is CASSFKDTQYF. The CDR3 DNA sequence: TGCGCCAGCAGCTTTAAAGATACGCAGTATTTT.

The rearrangement links TRBV19 to TRBJ1-2; D is unclear. Deletions cut 5 bases from V and 4 bases from J, with 14 bases between. Germline V gene sequence: CDR1 LNHDA, CDR2 SQIVND (reference sequence). This CDR3 comprises 14 residues. CDR3 sequence: CASSLEADIYGYTF. As DNA, the CDR3 is TGTGCCAGTAGTCTTGAAGCCGACATCTATGGCTACACCTTC.

Here the CDR3 DNA reads TGCGCCAGCAGCCTTCCTACTAGCGGGAGATCCCATGAGCAGTTCTTC. Its protein is CASSLPTSGRSHEQFF. The V and J genes are TRBV5-1 and TRBJ2-1; TRBD2 aligns across 11 bases. V shed 4 bases, J shed 8 bases, and the junction held 11 bases outside the gene matches. Germline lookup yields CDR1 SGHRS and CDR2 YFSETQ. This CDR3 comprises 16 residues.

This clone was found a few times. This sequence joins TRBV19 and TRBJ1-2; no clear D gene. The CDR3 has 13 residues. Germline loops: CDR1 LNHDA, CDR2 SQIVND (reference sequence). V was clipped by 2 bases and J by 4 bases, with 8 bases between them. The CDR3 sequence is CASSIRNSYGYTF. CDR3 DNA sequence: TGTGCCAGTAGTATACGCAACAGCTATGGCTACACCTTC.

V is TRBV11-1 and J is TRBJ2-7; TRBD2 might be the D (6 bases). Germline loops: CDR1 SGHAT, CDR2 FQDESV (reference sequence). This CDR3 is built from 15 residues. With 5 bases removed from V and 6 bases from J, the gap between germline ends came to 20 bases. Here the CDR3 reads CASSRGTAALVEQYF. Here the CDR3 DNA reads TGTGCCAGCAGCCGCGGGACCGCGGCCTTGGTCGAGCAGTACTTC. The variable domain in full, with the rest retrieved from reference TRBV11-1 and TRBJ2-7, is EAEVAQSPRYKITEKSQAVAFWCDPISGHATLYWYRQILGQGPELLVQFQDESVVDDSQLPKDRFSAERLKGVDSTLKIQPAELGDSAMYLCASSRGTAALVEQYFGPGTRLTVT.

The chain has TRBV7-2 and TRBJ2-5; 8 nucleotides align to TRBD1. With 7 bases clipped from V and 1 base from J, the junction kept 8 bases outside the gene matches. The CDR3 consists of 15 residues. CDR1 and CDR2 from the germline V gene are SGHTA and FQGNSA. The CDR3: CASTLVDRAQETQYF. The CDR3, as DNA: TGTGCCAGCACCCTGGTGGACAGGGCCCAAGAGACCCAGTACTTC.

In this sample, this clone turned up once. The V gene is TRBV7-9, the J gene TRBJ1-1; D not certain. Germline V lookup: CDR1 SEHNR, CDR2 FQNEAQ (reference sequence). V lost 5 bases and J lost 5, with 15 bases in between. The CDR3 contains 14 residues. DNA of the CDR3: TGTGCCAGCAGCACCACGCCGAGCAGGACTGAAGCTTTCTTT. Protein: CASSTTPSRTEAFF.

The chain joins TRBV6-6 to TRBJ1-4, with 7 bases lining up with TRBD1. Losses at the gene ends were 2 bases for V and 4 bases for J; bases not matched to a gene: 7. CDR3 length: 16 residues. The germline V gene encodes CDR1 MNHNY and CDR2 SVGAGI (reference sequence). CDR3 in amino acids: CASSYGGTVFNEKLFF. For the CDR3, the DNA is TGTGCCAGCAGTTACGGAGGGACAGTGTTTAATGAAAAACTGTTTTTT.

The chain couples TRBV27 to TRBJ2-7; 8 bases fit TRBD1. CDR3 size: 17 residues. The V and J ends lost 6 bases and 5 bases, in that order; junction bases with no gene match: 18. Germline V lookup: CDR1 MNHEY, CDR2 SMNVEV (reference sequence). CDR3 sequence: CASSLRPTGAPGDEQYF. The CDR3 nucleotides are TGTGCCAGCAGCCTAAGACCGACAGGGGCTCCTGGGGACGAGCAGTACTTC.

The genes are TRBV2 and TRBJ2-1; no firm D call. Trimming removed 4 bases from V and 3 bases from J, with 13 bases in between. The CDR3 runs to 15 residues. CDR1 and CDR2 (germline): SNHLY, FYNNEI. CDR3 region: CASSAQALNYNEQFF. The CDR3 DNA reads TGTGCCAGCAGTGCGCAGGCCCTCAACTACAATGAGCAGTTCTTC.

In its sample, this clone was seen a few times. V usage is TRBV5-1 and J usage is TRBJ1-1, with 8 bases fitting TRBD1. This CDR3 is built from 13 residues. Germline loops: CDR1 SGHRS, CDR2 YFSETQ. Unmatched junction bases numbered 6, after V lost 0 bases and J lost 11 bases. This CDR3 is CASSLGVDRAAFF. CDR3 DNA sequence: TGCGCCAGCAGCTTGGGAGTGGACAGGGCTGCTTTCTTT.

This clone occurred once. The V call is TRBV6-1, the J call TRBJ1-1, with TRBD1 as a possible D gene (5 bases). Germline V lookup: CDR1 MNHNS, CDR2 SASEGT. This CDR3 is built from 15 residues. Trimming took off 3 bases at V and 0 bases at J, with 11 bases between the two ends. The CDR3 nucleotides are TGTGCCAGCAGTGAGGACGACAGCTTGAACACTGAAGCTTTCTTT. Translation: CASSEDDSLNTEAFF.

This clone was seen just once. The J gene is TRBJ2-3, the V gene TRBV27, with 9 bases lining up with TRBD1. J gave up 4 bases and V 4 bases, and 6 bases lay outside the gene matches. The germline gives CDR1 MNHEY, CDR2 SMNVEV (reference sequence). This CDR3 spans 15 amino acids. The chain's CDR3 is CASSSGTGFPDTQYF. The CDR3 bases are TGTGCCAGCAGTTCAGGGACAGGGTTTCCAGATACGCAGTATTTT.

The gene calls are TRBV5-8 and TRBJ1-2, with TRBD1 identical over 10 bases. The CDR3 sequence is 14 residues long. With V trimmed by 3 bases and J by 6 bases, 5 bases remained unmatched. The germline V gene encodes CDR1 SGHTS and CDR2 YDEGEE. The CDR3 is CASSWGGTGDGYTF. The CDR3 bases are TGTGCCAGCAGCTGGGGCGGGACAGGGGATGGCTACACCTTC.

The chain is built from TRBV11-2 and TRBJ2-3, with 8 positions matching TRBD2. V lost 3 bases to trimming and J lost 3 bases; unmatched junction nucleotides: 8. Germline V gene sequence: CDR1 SGHAT, CDR2 FQNNGV. The CDR3 runs 16 residues. CDR3 in amino acids: CASSFQAGVATDTQYF. CDR3 sequence (DNA): TGTGCCAGCAGCTTTCAAGCGGGAGTAGCGACAGATACGCAGTATTTT.

J is TRBJ2-3 and V is TRBV7-9, with D tentatively TRBD1 (5 bases). Per germline, CDR1 SEHNR and CDR2 FQNEAQ (reference sequence). Trimming removed 6 bases at V and 5 bases at J, with 15 bases between. The CDR3 contains 14 residues. CDR3 DNA sequence: TGTGCCAGCAGTACCCGTGGGGCTGGAGATACGCAGTATTTT. Encoded protein: CASSTRGAGDTQYF.